Each of the 2 T cell receptor beta chains below was sequenced from the same sample in a study of human T cells and chemical hapten exposure. TCRdb recomputed calls from the RACE reads with MiXCR, one row per CDR3 protein. The table lists 80,000 to 100,000 distinct CDR3 sequences, roughly 8% of them singletons. Specified time point: healthy volunteer bleed at 2 weeks. Unseparated into fractions, whole blood served as the source from which total RNA was extracted. The source material was whole blood. These receptors all stem from a female donor in good health. Some clones in this sample may be carry-over from other donors' samples.

In this sample, this clonotype turned up many times. J is TRBJ1-5 and V is TRBV18; D is unclear. Trimming pared 2 bases from V and 2 bases from J, leaving 10 bases between. The CDR3 has 15 residues. The germline V gene encodes CDR1 KGHSH and CDR2 LQKENI. CDR3 nucleotide sequence: TGTGCCAGCTCACCATGGCAGAGTGGCAATCAGCCCCAGCATTTT. Encoded protein: CASSPWQSGNQPQHF.

This clonotype was seen only a few times. The chain couples TRBV20-1 to TRBJ2-7; weak D call: TRBD1 (6 bases). CDR3 size: 15 residues. The V gene lost 3 bases and the J gene lost 3 bases, with 18 bases spanning the gap. Germline values: CDR1 DFQATT, CDR2 SNEGSKA (reference sequence). For the CDR3, the DNA is TGCAGTGCTAGTTACGGCTGGGGACAAAGCTACGAGCAGTACTTC. Translated, it gives CSASYGWGQSYEQYF.